The 29 T cell receptor beta chains below come from one sample, sequenced in a study of T cells in Graves' hyperthyroidism and ophthalmopathy. Amplification of TCR beta CDR3 regions used RNA as the template. An initial round of RT-PCR targeting the TCR CDR3 relied on the HTBI primer set. TCRdb recomputed calls from the multiplex PCR reads with MiXCR, one row per CDR3 protein. Of roughly 720,000 distinct CDR3 sequences listed, 17% were seen once; the top ten hold around 15%. Sequencing used blood. The receptors derive from a man in his forties or fifties with Graves' hyperthyroidism.

V usage is TRBV20-1 and J usage is TRBJ2-2; tentatively, D is TRBD1 or TRBD2 (5 bases each). Between the trimmed V and J ends, which lost 8 bases and 4 bases, there was a span of 17 bases. The CDR3 consists of 14 residues. Germline loops: CDR1 DFQATT, CDR2 SNEGSKA (reference sequence). CDR3 in DNA: TGCAGTTCCTACGACAGAGGGAGCACCGGGGAGCTGTTTTTT. Amino acid sequence: CSSYDRGSTGELFF.

The sample holds many counts of this clonotype. The J gene is TRBJ2-1, the V gene TRBV11-2; 10 bases agree with TRBD2. The CDR3 runs to 19 residues. Trimming at V came to 4 bases and at J to 0 bases, leaving 12 bases not matched to a gene. Germline lookup yields CDR1 SGHAT and CDR2 FQNNGV. CDR3 loop: CASSSKFGLAESSYNEQFF. The CDR3 nucleotides are TGTGCCAGCAGCTCCAAGTTCGGACTAGCGGAAAGCTCCTACAATGAGCAGTTCTTC.

J is TRBJ2-1 and V is TRBV7-9; the match to TRBD1 covers 7 bases. The junction had 7 bases not matched to a gene; V was cut back by 5 bases and J by 0 bases. The CDR3 is 16 amino acids. Germline-derived CDR1 and CDR2 are SEHNR and FQNEAQ (reference sequence). Here the CDR3 DNA reads TGTGCCAGCAGCCGGTACAGGGGAGCCTCCTACAATGAGCAGTTCTTC. It is translated as CASSRYRGASYNEQFF.

This clonotype has just a few counts. The rearrangement joins TRBV4-1 to TRBJ1-4; D gene uncertain. CDR1 and CDR2 from the germline V gene are MGHRA and YSYEKL. V was trimmed by 6 bases and J by 4 bases, leaving 12 bases between them. The CDR3 runs to 14 residues. Here the CDR3 reads CASSPLQLNEKLFF. DNA for the CDR3: TGCGCCAGCAGTCCACTGCAGCTTAATGAAAAACTGTTTTTT.

A note on this clonotype: This may arise from a read error, as a much more abundant clone is one base away. The CDR3 region has the DNA TGTGCCAGCAGTTTATTGCACTCGGGACAGGGAACGGGCAATCAGCCCCAGCATTTT. Translated: CASSLLHSGQGTGNQPQHF. V is TRBV28 and J is TRBJ1-5, with 9 nucleotides matching TRBD1. This CDR3 contains 19 residues. CDR1 is MDHEN, CDR2 SYDVKM, per germline. Trimming cost V 1 base and J 2 bases; bases outside gene matches: 12. The entire variable domain, with the rest obtained from reference TRBV28 and TRBJ1-5, is as follows: DVKVTQSSRYLVKRTGEKVFLECVQDMDHENMFWYRQDPGLGLRLIYFSYDVKMKEKGDIPEGYSVSREKKERFSLILESASTNQTSMYLCASSLLHSGQGTGNQPQHFGDGTRLSIL.

This rearrangement joins TRBV6-1 to TRBJ2-4; TRBD2 agrees at 9 bases. CDR3 length: 16 amino acids. The V segment lost 5 bases and the J segment 3 bases; nucleotides outside the gene matches: 8. Germline loops: CDR1 MNHNS, CDR2 SASEGT. The CDR3 DNA sequence: TGTGCCAGCAGTTATGGGGCGGGAGGGCGCAAAAACATTCAGTACTTC. It translates to CASSYGAGGRKNIQYF.

The rearrangement uses TRBV5-1 and TRBJ2-5; a weak D match, TRBD2 (5 bases). This CDR3 spans 15 amino acids. Deletions cut 0 bases from V and 2 bases from J, with 11 bases between. CDR1 is SGHRS and CDR2 is YFSETQ in the germline V gene. CDR3 region: CASSLDLGLQETQYF. The CDR3 DNA is TGCGCCAGCAGCTTGGACCTCGGACTGCAAGAGACCCAGTACTTC.

This clonotype showed up just a few times. The chain joins TRBV20-1 to TRBJ2-1; D might be TRBD1 (5 bases). The CDR3 length is 13 residues. The germline CDR1 and CDR2 sequences are DFQATT and SNEGSKA (reference sequence). V was pared by 5 bases and J by 0 bases, with 8 bases between. The CDR3 DNA sequence: TGCAGTGCTGAGGACAACTCCTACAATGAGCAGTTCTTC. Amino acids: CSAEDNSYNEQFF.

The chain is built from TRBV13 and TRBJ2-1, with TRBD1 matching 7 bases. The CDR3 has 16 amino acids. Germline CDR1 is PRHDT and CDR2 is FYEKMQ (reference sequence). J gave up 6 bases and V 5 bases, and 13 bases lay outside the gene matches. CDR3 residues: CASSPPTGVVGNEQFF. Here the CDR3 DNA reads TGTGCCAGCAGCCCACCTACAGGGGTAGTCGGCAATGAGCAGTTCTTC.

This clonotype occurred many times. V is TRBV27 and J is TRBJ2-7; 7 nucleotides match TRBD1. This CDR3 has 14 amino acids. V lost 6 bases and J lost 0; bases outside the gene matches: 5. Germline-derived CDR1 and CDR2 are MNHEY and SMNVEV (reference sequence). CDR3 nucleotide sequence: TGTGCCAGCAGGACAGGGAAAGGCTCCTACGAGCAGTACTTC. Translation gives CASRTGKGSYEQYF.

A remark on this clonotype: The conserved final phenylalanine or tryptophan is absent from the CDR3, which likely points to a read error. This chain connects TRBV2 to TRBJ2-7, with TRBD2 matching 9 bases. The CDR3 has 16 amino acids. V was pared by 5 bases and J by 4 bases, with 12 bases of the junction left unmatched. Germline V gene data show CDR1 as SNHLY and CDR2 as FYNNEI. CDR3 in DNA: TGTGCCAGCAGTTTAGGGGGGCCTAGCGGGATATACGAGCAGTACTTA. Amino acid sequence: CASSLGGPSGIYEQYL.

This clonotype was observed at least ten times. The J gene is TRBJ2-7, the V gene TRBV20-1; D unresolved. CDR1 is DFQATT, CDR2 SNEGSKA, per germline (reference sequence). This CDR3 is built from 12 residues. V lost 6 bases and J 3 bases, leaving 12 bases between the germline ends. The DNA of the CDR3 is TGCAGTGCCACCCTTTTGGGCTACGAGCAGTACTTC. Translating gives CSATLLGYEQYF.

This clonotype has only a few counts. The V gene is TRBV3-1, the J gene TRBJ1-6; D call uncertain. The CDR3 covers 15 residues. Germline loops: CDR1 LGHDT, CDR2 YNNKEL (reference sequence). Deletions cut 0 bases from V and 7 bases from J, with 10 bases between. CDR3 amino acids: CASSQDTTYNSPLHF. The CDR3, as DNA: TGTGCCAGCAGCCAAGATACCACATACAATTCACCCCTCCACTTT.

This clonotype has just a few counts. The J gene is TRBJ2-2, the V gene TRBV10-2; 9 nucleotides align to TRBD1. From germline, CDR1 is WSHSY and CDR2 SAAADI. V lost 0 bases and J lost 5; bases outside the gene matches: 1. The length of the CDR3 is 15 residues. As DNA, the CDR3 is TGCGCCAGCAGTGAGTCGACAGGGGGGACCGGGGAGCTGTTTTTT. It codes for CASSESTGGTGELFF.

The chain recombines TRBV12-3 or TRBV12-4 with TRBJ2-7; maybe TRBD2 (5 bases). The V end lost 4 bases, the J end lost 6 bases, and 13 bases lay between the germline ends. The CDR3 consists of 13 residues. The CDR3 spells CASSSGLYGEQYF. The CDR3 DNA reads TGTGCCAGCAGTTCAGGACTCTACGGCGAGCAGTACTTC.

The rearrangement links TRBV5-1 to TRBJ1-1, with 7 bases fitting TRBD1. The V segment lost 0 bases and the J segment 5 bases; nucleotides outside the gene matches: 13. The CDR3 is 17 residues long. CDR1 is SGHRS and CDR2 is YFSETQ in the germline V gene. This CDR3 is CASSLGGITGVETEAFF. The CDR3, as DNA: TGCGCCAGCAGCTTGGGGGGAATAACAGGGGTGGAGACTGAAGCTTTCTTT. The variable domain in full, with the rest retrieved from reference TRBV5-1 and TRBJ1-1, is KAGVTQTPRYLIKTRGQQVTLSCSPISGHRSVSWYQQTPGQGLQFLFEYFSETQRNKGNFPGRFSGRQFSNSRSEMNVSTLELGDSALYLCASSLGGITGVETEAFFGQGTRLTVV.

This chain links TRBV10-3 with TRBJ2-5, with 12 bases fitting TRBD2. The CDR3 length is 14 residues. V shed 10 bases, J shed 0 bases, and the junction held 3 bases outside the gene matches. Germline lookup yields CDR1 ENHRY and CDR2 SYGVKD. Here the CDR3 reads CATGTSGYQETQYF. As DNA, the CDR3 is TGTGCCACGGGGACTAGCGGGTACCAAGAGACCCAGTACTTC.

This clonotype has a count of ten or more. This chain connects TRBV28 to TRBJ1-4, with no clear D. CDR3 length: 15 amino acids. Germline CDR1 MDHEN, CDR2 SYDVKM. Trimming took 6 bases from V and 4 from J, leaving 15 bases between them. In DNA form, the CDR3 reads TGTGCCAGCAGCTCCGGAGGGAGTGTTAATGAAAAACTGTTTTTT. It yields the protein CASSSGGSVNEKLFF.

This clonotype was observed at least ten times. The chain joins TRBV5-1 to TRBJ2-5; TRBD2 agrees at 11 bases. The V and J ends lost 4 bases and 4 bases, in that order; junction bases with no gene match: 6. CDR1 and CDR2 (germline): SGHRS, YFSETQ. CDR3 size: 15 residues. The CDR3 bases are TGCGCCAGCAGCCGAACCGGACTAGCGGGAGAGACCCAGTACTTC. Amino acid sequence: CASSRTGLAGETQYF.

This clonotype was seen at least ten times. The chain employs TRBV7-2 and TRBJ2-4, with 14 bases that match TRBD2. Germline loops: CDR1 SGHTA, CDR2 FQGNSA. The CDR3 has 16 amino acids. V shed 4 bases, J shed 7 bases, and the junction held 6 bases outside the gene matches. Here the CDR3 reads CASSSPTSGRGNIQYF. CDR3 nucleotide sequence: TGTGCCAGCAGCTCACCGACTAGCGGGAGGGGCAACATTCAGTACTTC.

At least ten counts were recorded for this clonotype. V and J are TRBV11-2 and TRBJ2-1; 10 bases fit TRBD1. Germline loops: CDR1 SGHAT, CDR2 FQNNGV. The trim removed 6 bases at V and 6 bases at J, leaving 8 bases unmatched. The CDR3 extends over 15 amino acids. CDR3 bases: TGTGCCAGCAGTCAAGACAGGGGGCGAATCAATGAGCAGTTCTTC. It yields the protein CASSQDRGRINEQFF.

This clonotype was seen many times. This chain links TRBV28 with TRBJ2-3; no firm D call. Germline lookup yields CDR1 MDHEN and CDR2 SYDVKM. V lost 4 bases to trimming and J lost 0 bases, with 17 bases between them. The CDR3 has 17 amino acids. The CDR3 protein is CASSSHPPGGSTDTQYF. The CDR3 coding sequence is TGTGCCAGCAGTTCCCATCCCCCCGGTGGTAGCACAGATACGCAGTATTTT.

At least ten counts were recorded for this clonotype. The DNA for the CDR3 is TGTGCCAGCAGCCTCAACCCGAACACCGGGGAGCTGTTTTTT. Its protein product is CASSLNPNTGELFF. The chain has TRBV6-2 or TRBV6-3 and TRBJ2-2, with D unresolved. V was pared by 6 bases and J by 0 bases, with 8 bases between. Germline values: CDR1 MNHEY, CDR2 SVGEGT. CDR3 size: 14 residues.

The table lists this clonotype with many counts. The chain couples TRBV11-2 to TRBJ2-2, with unresolved D. This CDR3 is 14 amino acids long. V dropped 5 bases and J dropped 2 bases, with 9 bases sitting between them. Germline assignment: CDR1 SGHAT and CDR2 FQNNGV. The CDR3 spells CASSMGSNTGELFF. The CDR3 DNA reads TGTGCCAGCAGCATGGGTAGTAACACCGGGGAGCTGTTTTTT.

The chain combines TRBV7-2 with TRBJ2-1, with 10 bases aligning to TRBD2. The CDR3 covers 15 residues. Germline-derived CDR1 and CDR2 are SGHTA and FQGNSA. With V trimmed by 3 bases and J by 7 bases, 6 bases remained unmatched. The CDR3 region is CASSFLAGVLNEQFF. CDR3 nucleotides: TGTGCCAGCAGCTTCCTAGCGGGAGTTCTGAATGAGCAGTTCTTC.

The V and J genes are TRBV10-3 and TRBJ2-7, with a possible D match to TRBD2 (6 bases). Per the germline V gene, CDR1 is ENHRY and CDR2 is SYGVKD. CDR3 length equals 16 residues. Trimming pared 4 bases from V and 7 bases from J, leaving 23 bases between. The CDR3 DNA follows: TGTGCCATCAGTGGTGTCCGAACGGGAGAGAGACGTGAGCAGTACTTC. Encoded protein: CAISGVRTGERREQYF.

This clonotype came up a few times. The chain has TRBV27 and TRBJ2-7; TRBD2 aligns across 15 bases. This CDR3 comprises 14 residues. J was trimmed by 6 bases and V by 7 bases; bases with no gene match: 4. Per germline, CDR1 MNHEY and CDR2 SMNVEV (reference sequence). The CDR3 DNA reads as TGTGCCAGCACCCCGGGACTAGCGGGAGGCGAGCAGTACTTC. Protein: CASTPGLAGGEQYF.

A single count supports this clonotype. The V gene is TRBV12-3 or TRBV12-4, the J gene TRBJ2-3, with 10 bases aligning to TRBD2. The J segment lost 5 bases and the V segment lost 7 bases, leaving 3 bases of the junction unmatched. This CDR3 comprises 13 residues. CDR3 sequence: CASTLAGGDTQYF. The CDR3 DNA is TGTGCCAGCACCTTAGCGGGAGGAGATACGCAGTATTTT.

This clonotype was picked up a small number of times. The rearrangement links TRBV6-1 to TRBJ1-1, with 7 nucleotides matching TRBD1. The CDR3 totals 13 residues. Germline CDR1 MNHNS, CDR2 SASEGT. V trimming: 5 bases; J trimming: 9 bases; junction bases outside the gene matches: 9. The CDR3, as DNA: TGTGCCAGCAGTACCTCCCTGACAGGGCAAGCTTTCTTT. Amino acids: CASSTSLTGQAFF.